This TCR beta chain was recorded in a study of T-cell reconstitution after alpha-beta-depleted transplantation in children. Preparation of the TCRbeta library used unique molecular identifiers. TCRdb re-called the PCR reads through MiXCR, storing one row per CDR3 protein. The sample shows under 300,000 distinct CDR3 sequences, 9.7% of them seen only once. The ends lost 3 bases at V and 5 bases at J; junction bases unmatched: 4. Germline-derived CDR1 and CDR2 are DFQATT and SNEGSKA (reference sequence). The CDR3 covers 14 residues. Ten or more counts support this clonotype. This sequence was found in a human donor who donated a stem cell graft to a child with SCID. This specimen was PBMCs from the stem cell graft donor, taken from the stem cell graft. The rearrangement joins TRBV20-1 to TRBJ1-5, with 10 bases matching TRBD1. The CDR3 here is CSASGQGDYQPQHF. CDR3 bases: TGCAGTGCTAGCGGACAGGGGGATTATCAGCCCCAGCATTTT.